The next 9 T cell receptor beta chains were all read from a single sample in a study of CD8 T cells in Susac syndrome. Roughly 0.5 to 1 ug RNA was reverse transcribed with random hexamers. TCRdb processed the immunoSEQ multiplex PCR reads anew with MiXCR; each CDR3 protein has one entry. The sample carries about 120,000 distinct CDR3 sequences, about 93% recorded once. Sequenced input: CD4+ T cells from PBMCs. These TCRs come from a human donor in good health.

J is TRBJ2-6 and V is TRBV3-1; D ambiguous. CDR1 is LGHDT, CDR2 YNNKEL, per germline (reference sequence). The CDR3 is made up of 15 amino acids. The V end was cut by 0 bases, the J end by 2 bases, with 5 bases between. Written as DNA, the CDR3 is TGTGCCAGCAGCCAAGAACGGGCTGGGGCCAACGTCCTGACTTTC. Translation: CASSQERAGANVLTF.

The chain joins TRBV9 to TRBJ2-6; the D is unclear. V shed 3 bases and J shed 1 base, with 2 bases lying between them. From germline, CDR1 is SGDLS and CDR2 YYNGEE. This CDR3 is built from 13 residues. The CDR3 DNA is TGTGCCAGCAGCGGGTCTGGGGCCAACGTCCTGACTTTC. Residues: CASSGSGANVLTF.

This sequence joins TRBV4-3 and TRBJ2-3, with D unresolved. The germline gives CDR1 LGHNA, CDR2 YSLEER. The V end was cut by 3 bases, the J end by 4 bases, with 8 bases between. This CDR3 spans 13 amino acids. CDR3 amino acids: CASSQSRADTQYF. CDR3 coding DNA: TGCGCCAGCAGCCAGTCACGGGCAGATACGCAGTATTTT.

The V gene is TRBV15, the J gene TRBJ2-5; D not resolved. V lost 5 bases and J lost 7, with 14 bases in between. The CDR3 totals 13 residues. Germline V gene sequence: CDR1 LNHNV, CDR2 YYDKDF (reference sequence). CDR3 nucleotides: TGTGCCACCAGCGCACGGACGATGGGGACCCAGTACTTC. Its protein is CATSARTMGTQYF.

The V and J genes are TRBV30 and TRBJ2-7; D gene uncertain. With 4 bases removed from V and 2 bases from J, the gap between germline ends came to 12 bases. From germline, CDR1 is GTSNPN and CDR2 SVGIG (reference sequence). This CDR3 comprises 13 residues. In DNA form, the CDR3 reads TGTGCCTGGACCAGGTCTCCTACCTACGAGCAGTACTTC. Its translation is CAWTRSPTYEQYF. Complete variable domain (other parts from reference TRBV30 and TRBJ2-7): SQTIHQWPATLVQPVGSPLSLECTVEGTSNPNLYWYRQAAGRGLQLLFYSVGIGQISSEVPQNLSASRPQDRQFILSSKKLLLSDSGFYLCAWTRSPTYEQYFGPGTRLTVT.

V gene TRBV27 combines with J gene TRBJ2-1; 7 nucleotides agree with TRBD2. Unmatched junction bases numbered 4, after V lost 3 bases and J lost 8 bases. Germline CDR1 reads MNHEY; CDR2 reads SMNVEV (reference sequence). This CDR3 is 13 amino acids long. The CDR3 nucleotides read TGTGCCAGCAGTTTCGGGGGGTCGGATGAGCAGTTCTTC. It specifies CASSFGGSDEQFF.

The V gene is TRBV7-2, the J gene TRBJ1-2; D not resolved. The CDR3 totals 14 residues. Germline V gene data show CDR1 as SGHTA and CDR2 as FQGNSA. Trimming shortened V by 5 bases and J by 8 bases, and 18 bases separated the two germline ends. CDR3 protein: CASSPLANSLGYTF. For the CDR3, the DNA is TGTGCCAGCAGCCCCCTAGCGAATTCGCTCGGCTACACCTTC.

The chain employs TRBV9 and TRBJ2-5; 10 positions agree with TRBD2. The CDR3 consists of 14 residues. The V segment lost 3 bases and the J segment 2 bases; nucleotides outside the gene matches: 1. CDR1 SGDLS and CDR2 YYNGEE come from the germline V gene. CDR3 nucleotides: TGTGCCAGCAGCGAGACTAGCGGGCAAGAGACCCAGTACTTC. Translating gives CASSETSGQETQYF.

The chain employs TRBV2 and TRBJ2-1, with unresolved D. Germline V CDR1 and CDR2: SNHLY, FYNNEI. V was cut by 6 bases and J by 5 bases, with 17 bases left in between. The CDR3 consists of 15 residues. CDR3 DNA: TGTGCCAGCAGGGGCGACGAATTCTGGCACAATGAGCAGTTCTTC. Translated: CASRGDEFWHNEQFF.